A selection of T cell receptor beta chains follows, all from one sample in a study of Ad26.COV2.S vaccination and SARS-CoV-2 variants. Profiling relied on immunoSEQ multiplex PCR, and the TCRdb table lists in-frame clones only, not all of them. The table shows approximately 360,000 clones, with roughly 80% occurring only once. The source material was peripheral blood, sampled in a trial of Ad26.COV2.S vaccine versus placebo. The receptors stem from a person aged 18-65 years who received the Ad26.COV2.S COVID-19 vaccine or a placebo. Each CDR3 is given with its conserved first and last residue. Fields, in order: V gene, clone size, D gene, J gene, CDR3 length, CDR3 DNA, CDR3 protein. A D gene is named only where the DNA matches it firmly. Clone size is not always given. Where it is, it says once, few, many or a class for expanded clones.

>TRBV29-1|.|.|TRBJ2-7|12
TGCAGCGTTGTGACTCCGATGGGGGAGCAGTACTTC
CSVVTPMGEQYF
>TRBV7-2|.|.|TRBJ1-2|14
TGTGCCAGCAGCTTAGTCCGGGGGGCGTCTGGCTACACCTTC
CASSLVRGASGYTF
>TRBV5-1|.|.|TRBJ2-5|15
TGCGCCAGCTCTTATTTTGGCACATCCCAAGAGACCCAGTACTTC
CASSYFGTSQETQYF
>TRBV29-1|.|TRBD1|TRBJ1-1|14
TGCAGCGTTACAGGGGGGCCGTCTGGCACTGAAGCTTTCTTT
CSVTGGPSGTEAFF
>TRBV11-3|.|TRBD2|TRBJ2-3|15
TGTGCCAGCAGCTCAGGACTAGCGAACACAGATACGCAGTATTTT
CASSSGLANTDTQYF
>TRBV27|.|.|TRBJ2-6|15
TGTGCCAGCAGTTTAGCGAGTTCTGGGGCCAACGTCCTGACTTTC
CASSLASSGANVLTF
>TRBV5-1|.|.|TRBJ1-1|15
TGCGCCAGCAGCTTGGCTAGGACGGATAACACTGAAGCTTTCTTT
CASSLARTDNTEAFF
>TRBV19|.|.|TRBJ2-7|15
TGTGCCAGTAGTATCTCCGGGGACTTCTCCTACGAGCAGTACTTC
CASSISGDFSYEQYF
>TRBV5-1|.|.|TRBJ1-2|13
TGCGCCAGCAGCTTGGAAGTTGGTGACGGCTACACCTTC
CASSLEVGDGYTF
>TRBV19|.|.|TRBJ2-2|15
TGTGCCAGTAGTATGGTAGGGGCAGGGACCGGGGAGCTGTTTTTT
CASSMVGAGTGELFF
>TRBV10-3|few|TRBD2|TRBJ2-7|15
TGTGCCATCAGTGCCTCCGGGACTAACTCCCCCGAGCAGTACTTC
CAISASGTNSPEQYF
>TRBV9|.|.|TRBJ1-6|15
TGTGCCAGCAGCGTTCGTGCAGGAGGTAATTCACCCCTCCACTTT
CASSVRAGGNSPLHF
>TRBV27|once|.|TRBJ2-1|14
TGTGCCAGCAGCCACCGGGACCATTACAATGAGCAGTTCTTC
CASSHRDHYNEQFF
>TRBV14|.|TRBD1|TRBJ1-6|15
TGTGCCAGCAGCCGGTACAGGGGTGGTAATTCACCCCTCCACTTT
CASSRYRGGNSPLHF
>TRBV7-9|.|.|TRBJ1-1|16
TGTGCCAGCAGCTCGACTCGGACGGAGATGAACACTGAAGCTTTCTTT
CASSSTRTEMNTEAFF
>TRBV6-5|.|.|TRBJ1-2|15
TGTGCCAGCAGTTACGGGGGTCCGCTGAGTGATGGCTACACCTTC
CASSYGGPLSDGYTF
>TRBV2|few|TRBD1|TRBJ2-3|15
TGTGCCAGCAGTGGGCGACAGGGCGGCACAGATACGCAGTATTTT
CASSGRQGGTDTQYF
>TRBV7-9|.|.|TRBJ2-5|15
TGTGCCAGCAGCTTAGCAGGACCTCTGAAAGAGACCCAGTACTTC
CASSLAGPLKETQYF
>TRBV12-3/TRBV12-4|.|.|TRBJ2-3|11
TGTGCCAGCAGGGGGGGAGATACGCAGTATTTT
CASRGGDTQYF
>TRBV18|.|.|TRBJ2-1|12
TGTGCCAGCTCACCTCTGGGAAGGGAGCAGTTCTTC
CASSPLGREQFF
>TRBV5-1|.|.|TRBJ1-6|14
TGCGCCAGCAGCGCATGGGAGAATCAGGCCCCCCTCCACTTT
CASSAWENQAPLHF
>TRBV5-1|.|.|TRBJ2-7|15
TGCGCCAGCAGCTTGGGGCAGGGGAGAACCTACGAGCAGTACTTC
CASSLGQGRTYEQYF
>TRBV5-1|few|TRBD2|TRBJ2-1|15
TGCGCCAGCAGCACGGGACTAGCGGGGGGTAGTGAGCAGTTCTTC
CASSTGLAGGSEQFF
>TRBV9|.|.|TRBJ2-1|16
TGTGCCAGCAGCCCCCGGACTGGCGAAGGTGACAATGAGCAGTTCTTC
CASSPRTGEGDNEQFF